This record concerns one T cell receptor beta chain sequence. Its antigen is not identified. The table came from immunoSEQ multiplex PCR; TCRdb's copy has only in-frame clones and leaves some out. Among hundreds of thousands of clones listed, 75% to 95% were seen once. This sample's treatment: some 20 received Ad26.COV2.S at low or high dose, single or two shots; 5 received placebo; per-sample allocation not given. Day 63 after the first injection of vaccine or placebo was the sampling time. The CDR3 is 15 amino acids. With 0 bases removed from V and 1 base from J, the gap between germline ends came to 7 bases. CDR1 and CDR2 (germline): SGDLS, YYNGEE. The sample originates from a study of Ad26.COV2.S vaccination and SARS-CoV-2 variants. Whole-study results and caveats: Reportedly, spike-specific CD8+ and CD4+ T cell responses achieved substantial breadth once vaccination had taken place.

The chain couples TRBV9 to TRBJ2-2, with a weak D call TRBD2 (5 bases). The TCR originated in a person between 18 and 59 years old who received the Ad26.COV2.S COVID-19 vaccine or a placebo. Sequencing was performed on peripheral blood, taken in a trial of Ad26.COV2.S vaccine versus placebo. As DNA, the CDR3 is TGTGCCAGCAGCGTAGGGACTGTGAACACCGGGGAGCTGTTTTTT. It specifies CASSVGTVNTGELFF.